The T cell receptor beta chain under discussion was sequenced for a study of shared clonotypes between healthy human individuals. Study results and limitations: The sharing of approximately 4.6% of naive CD4 clonotypes was seen across several donors. With few donors, the genetic and exposure-history diversity represented was limited. On the whole, naive subsets had larger estimated richness than memory subsets had.

The CDR3 loop spans 15 amino acids. V lost 5 bases and J lost 5; bases outside the gene matches: 11. Germline V CDR1 and CDR2: SGHKS, YYEKEE (reference sequence). Worth noting for this clone: Its matching antigen is unknown.

The naive CD8 fraction comprised CD45RO-negative cells positively selected for CCR7 and excluded terminally differentiated effector memory CD45RA+ cells. Nashville, Tennessee was home to all donors, each a Caucasian adult. The table came from immunoSEQ multiplex PCR; TCRdb's copy has only in-frame clones and leaves some out. The data contain about 590,000 clones, about 95% of them singletons. The rearrangement uses TRBV5-5 and TRBJ2-5; 8 bases match TRBD1. The sample taken for sequencing was naive CD8+ T cells sorted from blood. The sequence was obtained from a woman between 25 and 40 years old in good health. The CDR3 region has the DNA TGTGCCAGCAGACCGAGACAGGGGCCGTTCGAGACCCAGTACTTC. Amino acids: CASRPRQGPFETQYF.